This entry features one T cell receptor (beta chain) sequence. CDR1 and CDR2 from the germline V gene are LNHDA and SQIVND (reference sequence). The CDR3 is 14 residues long. These data are taken from a study of monozygotic twins with inflammatory bowel disease. TCRdb derives one entry per CDR3 protein from the 5' RACE reads, leaving out DNA. This table holds hundreds of thousands of distinct CDR3 sequences. Sequencing used blood. The source of this sequence is a human donor with ulcerative colitis or Crohn's disease, or a healthy co-twin of an affected twin (not recorded which). V and J are TRBV19 and TRBJ2-7; no DNA is available, so the TRBD2 call from TCRdb remains unchecked. This CDR3 reads CASTSHRPPYEQYF. The variable domain in full, completed from reference TRBV19 and TRBJ2-7, reads DGGITQSPKYLFRKEGQNVTLSCEQNLNHDAMYWYRQDPGQGLRLIYYSQIVNDFQKGDIAEGYSVSREKKESFPLTVTSAQKNPTAFYLCASTSHRPPYEQYFGPGTRLTVT.